This T cell receptor beta chain emerged from a study of long-term antiretroviral therapy in people with HIV. Trimming stripped 4 bases from V and 0 bases from J, with 14 bases between. This CDR3 has 15 amino acids. Germline V gives CDR1 SGHRS, CDR2 YFSETQ. Note on this clone: Antigen specificity is unknown.

Every specimen provided about 0.9-11 million cryopreserved PBMC before DNA extraction took place. Broader study findings: Repertoire composition at all time points was dominated by clones that had expanded before ART. Subsequent to ART, diversity was augmented yet persisted below that of transplant donor controls. Blood was collected between the mid-2000s and the late 2010s, possibly under older ART regimens.

It was version v3.0 of the immunoSEQ assay that was run at survey level. Method: immunoSEQ multiplex PCR; TCRdb's copy keeps in-frame clones and lacks some. The table shows some 10,000 clones, with 85% to 90% occurring only once. This sequence was found in a woman aged 35 to 49 with HIV. The specimen comprised unsorted PBMCs, sampled 0.2 years before starting antiretroviral therapy. V usage is TRBV5-1 and J usage is TRBJ2-7, with TRBD1 as a possible D gene (6 bases). The CDR3 DNA follows: TGCGCCAGCAGCGTACAGGGAGTTACCTCCTACGAGCAGTACTTC. Its translation: CASSVQGVTSYEQYF.